Given below is one T cell receptor (beta chain) in context. Its antigen remains unidentified. One base away there is no much larger clone; base qualities are not given. The CDR3 covers 13 residues, taking in both the cysteine and the phenylalanine. Only CDR3 DNA is held: 39 bases, read in frame from base 1. From a lookup of the germline V gene, CDR1 and CDR2 are MNHEY and SVGEGT. At the junction V is shortened by 0 bases and J by 2 bases, with 4 bases in between. Collaborating institutions collected whole blood in K2EDTA tubes following their own protocols. For TCRbeta analysis, collaborators shipped samples in one of three forms: frozen whole blood, isolated PBMCs, or DNA extracted from either of those sample types. This record comes from a study of blood T cell repertoires in COVID-19 (dated by TCRdb to 2020 to 2022). A note on the overall study: Samples from collaborators originated in the United States, Italy and Spain and spanned both the acute and convalescent phases of COVID-19. Deeply sampled blood TCRbeta repertoires from subjects exposed to, actively infected with, or recovered from COVID-19 were included in the dataset. Where available, HLA class I and class II types were obtained from metadata supplied by the sample provider rather than from assay-based typing. Samples were obtained from the ongoing ImmuneRACE study (first 160 participants) and from 1,200 or so subjects provided by 6 global collaborators. The repertoires were released in a freely available public database meant as a resource for research on the immune response to SARS-CoV-2. The material from the prospective study consisted of cDNA or gDNA derived from T cells, B-cell-depleted T cells, or PBMCs. The sample metadata nearly always contained a de-identified subject ID, COVID-19 status, age in years and sex.

TCRbeta CDR3 regions were amplified from genomic DNA using the immunoSEQ Assay, a bias-controlled multiplex PCR. Under the source paper's analysis protocol: Nucleated cell counts per sample were estimated from amplification of reference gene primers within the assay. Sequence reads were collapsed and filtered to measure the absolute abundance of every unique TCRbeta CDR3 rearrangement. For each sample, productive Simpson clonality was calculated as the square root of Simpson's diversity index across productive rearrangements. Not all clones reach the TCRdb copy of this immuneACCESS table, which keeps in-frame sequences only. Checked studies attribute under half of the gap to unresolved V genes and leave the rest unexplained. The V and J calls and clone size come from that table; D and trimming were worked out from the DNA. A total of several thousand clones appear in this sample, about nine tenths of them only once. In total, the top ten clones hold more than 8.5% of the sample.

Beyond this particular receptor, the publication reports: The amount of clinical and demographic metadata varied by source and participant and was provided uncurated.

The clonotype was recovered from a human donor with active COVID-19. The donor label of this sample is uncertain. In this chain, TRBV6-2 or TRBV6-3 is recombined with TRBJ1-2; a confident D gene designation cannot be given. The sequencing input was peripheral blood. CDR3 region: CASSYSSNYGYTF. DNA sequence: TGTGCCAGCAGTTACTCGAGCAACTATGGCTACACCTTC.